The TCR beta chain under discussion was sequenced for a study of shared clonotypes between healthy human individuals. Study-level points and caveats: Limited genetic and exposure-history diversity came from having few donors.

On this clone itself: Its antigen remains unknown.

The CDR3 has 16 residues. V lost 0 bases to trimming and J lost 4 bases, with 12 bases between them. Germline CDR1 and CDR2: LGHNA and YSLEER. Naivety among CD8 cells was defined by CD45RO negativity and positive CCR7 selection, thereby excluding terminally differentiated effector memory CD45RA+ cells. Generated by immunoSEQ multiplex PCR, the TCRdb table keeps only in-frame clones and is missing some. The sample has about 820,000 clones, almost 95% seen once. The chain uses TRBV4-3 and TRBJ2-2; possibly TRBD1 or TRBD2 for D (5 bases each). Material: naive CD8+ T cells sorted from blood. This clonotype was sampled from a man aged 30 to 45 in good health. DNA for the CDR3: TGCGCCAGCAGCCAAGATTCAGGGAGTCTCACCGGGGAGCTGTTTTTT. It yields the protein CASSQDSGSLTGELFF.